This T cell receptor (beta chain) was recorded in a study of T-cell memory formation after mild COVID-19. Study-level results: Cross-reactive memory apparently joined, as some responding clones appeared in pre-infection memory.

cDNA libraries for TCR alpha and TCR beta, carrying sample barcodes and UMIs, came from 5'RACE with constant-segment primers. TCRdb used MiXCR to reprocess the 5' RACE reads, holding one entry per CDR3 protein. The profile covers about 360,000 distinct CDR3 sequences, with 14% appearing a single time and approximately 20% taken by the ten largest. The table lists this clonotype with many counts. What it recognizes is unknown. The CDR3 loop spans 13 amino acids. The V and J ends lost 5 bases and 1 base respectively, with 8 bases between them. Per germline, CDR1 MNHEY and CDR2 SVGEGT. Sequencing was performed on PBMCs or a T cell subset sorted from them (not recorded which). V is TRBV6-2 or TRBV6-3 and J is TRBJ1-1, with D unresolved. This clonotype originated in a man younger than 35 who had mild COVID-19 (a few samples of this study predate the infection). Cell type and time point are not known. The CDR3 is CASSKQPNTEAFF. For the CDR3, the DNA is TGTGCCAGCAGTAAGCAGCCGAACACTGAAGCTTTCTTT.